Below are 14 T cell receptor beta chains sequenced from a single sample in a study of graft-versus-host responses after intestinal transplantation. Data came from immunoSEQ multiplex PCR; TCRdb stores just in-frame clones and leaves some out. The sample has about 120,000 clones, approximately 92% seen once. Their specific antigens are unknown. The source was unstimulated CD4+ T cells sorted from spleen or lymph node cells, collected before intestinal transplant. The receptors derive from a human donor who received an intestinal transplant.

This chain links TRBV19 with TRBJ1-1; tentative D call: TRBD1 (5 bases). The V gene's germline CDR1 is LNHDA and CDR2 SQIVND (reference sequence). The CDR3 loop spans 15 amino acids. V dropped 7 bases and J dropped 4 bases, with 19 bases sitting between them. In DNA, the CDR3 is TGTGCCAGTAAGCAGGGCTTTTTCGAAACCACTGAAGCTTTCTTT. Its translation: CASKQGFFETTEAFF. The full variable domain, completed using reference TRBV19 and TRBJ1-1, is DGGITQSPKYLFRKEGQNVTLSCEQNLNHDAMYWYRQDPGQGLRLIYYSQIVNDFQKGDIAEGYSVSREKKESFPLTVTSAQKNPTAFYLCASKQGFFETTEAFFGQGTRLTVV.

V is TRBV19 and J is TRBJ2-2, with D perhaps being TRBD1 or TRBD2 (5 bases each). The CDR3 has 14 amino acids. Trimming shortened V by 5 bases and J by 6 bases, and 13 bases separated the two germline ends. Germline assignment: CDR1 LNHDA and CDR2 SQIVND (reference sequence). The CDR3 region has the DNA TGTGCCAGTAGTCGGGGCAGGGCTGCCGGGGAGCTGTTTTTT. It yields the protein CASSRGRAAGELFF.

The rearrangement joins TRBV7-3 to TRBJ2-1; the match to TRBD2 covers 9 bases. This CDR3 contains 15 residues. J lost 9 bases, V lost 1 base, and 7 bases had no gene match. The germline gives CDR1 SGHTA, CDR2 FQGTGA. This CDR3 reads CASSLRAGGLGEQFF. As DNA, the CDR3 is TGTGCCAGCAGCTTAAGGGCGGGAGGGCTGGGTGAGCAGTTCTTC.

CDR3 in amino acids: CATRADSPTYEQYF. The CDR3 nucleotides read TGTGCCACCCGAGCGGACAGCCCCACCTACGAGCAGTACTTC. The J gene is TRBJ2-7, the V gene TRBV6-1; tentative D call: TRBD1 (6 bases). Looked up from germline, CDR1 is MNHNS and CDR2 is SASEGT. V lost 10 bases and J 2 bases, leaving 18 bases between the germline ends. This CDR3 is built from 14 residues.

The rearrangement uses TRBV11-3 and TRBJ1-1; 7 bases map to TRBD1. The CDR3 is 16 residues long. J lost 5 bases, V lost 4 bases, and 13 bases had no gene match. Germline lookup yields CDR1 SGHNT and CDR2 YENEEA. CDR3 coding DNA: TGTGCCAGCAGCTCTACGTACAGGGGAAGGAAAACTGAAGCTTTCTTT. It translates to CASSSTYRGRKTEAFF.

V usage is TRBV9 and J usage is TRBJ2-7, with 7 bases aligning to TRBD2. The CDR3 loop spans 15 amino acids. V lost 3 bases, J lost 0 bases, and 6 bases stayed unmatched. Per germline, CDR1 SGDLS and CDR2 YYNGEE. The CDR3 DNA is TGTGCCAGCAGCGAGGGACTAAGTAGCTCCTACGAGCAGTACTTC. It codes for CASSEGLSSSYEQYF.

The chain joins TRBV2 to TRBJ2-2; D might be TRBD2 (5 bases). Trimming removed 6 bases at V and 8 bases at J, with 13 bases between. The germline V gene encodes CDR1 SNHLY and CDR2 FYNNEI. The CDR3 sequence is 13 residues long. CDR3 in amino acids: CASSPEGPGELFF. CDR3 DNA sequence: TGTGCCAGCAGCCCCGAGGGCCCGGGGGAGCTGTTTTTT. The full variable domain, in which reference TRBV2 and TRBJ2-2 provide the parts outside the CDR3, is EPEVTQTPSHQVTQMGQEVILRCVPISNHLYFYWYRQILGQKVEFLVSFYNNEISEKSEIFDDQFSVERPDGSNFTLKIRSTKLEDSAMYFCASSPEGPGELFFGEGSRLTVL.

V and J are TRBV29-1 and TRBJ2-3; 7 bases map to TRBD1. V shed 6 bases, J shed 1 base, and the junction held 4 bases outside the gene matches. This CDR3 comprises 13 residues. Germline values: CDR1 SQVTM, CDR2 ANQGSEA. As DNA, the CDR3 is TGCAGCGTGCCCGGGACAGGCACAGATACGCAGTATTTT. Translated: CSVPGTGTDTQYF.

This chain links TRBV5-1 with TRBJ2-6; tentatively, D is TRBD1 or TRBD2 (5 bases each). V was clipped by 4 bases and J by 5 bases, with 19 bases between them. This CDR3 comprises 17 residues. Germline CDR1 reads SGHRS; CDR2 reads YFSETQ. CDR3 residues: CASSPPGPPERANVLTF. DNA of the CDR3: TGCGCCAGCAGCCCGCCGGGGCCCCCGGAAAGGGCCAACGTCCTGACTTTC.

J is TRBJ2-7 and V is TRBV9; 10 positions agree with TRBD2. The V gene's germline CDR1 is SGDLS and CDR2 YYNGEE. Trimming removed 4 bases from V and 3 bases from J; junction bases left unmatched: 7. CDR3 length equals 15 residues. The CDR3 sequence is CASSRASGSSYEQYF. The CDR3 region has the DNA TGTGCCAGCAGCCGGGCTAGCGGGAGTAGCTACGAGCAGTACTTC.

CDR3 in DNA: TGTGCCACCAGCAGAGGAGGACAGGGGGCATCAGATACGCAGTATTTT. It codes for CATSRGGQGASDTQYF. The V gene is TRBV15, the J gene TRBJ2-3, with 11 bases aligning to TRBD1. The V segment lost 1 base and the J segment 4 bases; nucleotides outside the gene matches: 4. The germline V gene encodes CDR1 LNHNV and CDR2 YYDKDF (reference sequence). The CDR3 sequence is 16 residues long.

Only one count was recorded for this clone. The chain is built from TRBV28 and TRBJ2-5; no definite D call. CDR1 MDHEN and CDR2 SYDVKM come from the germline V gene. V lost 6 bases, J lost 3 bases, and 17 bases lay in between. The CDR3 contains 15 residues. CDR3 nucleotides: TGTGCCAGCAGACCCATGAAGGGTCGGGAAGAGACCCAGTACTTC. Translation gives CASRPMKGREETQYF.

The J gene is TRBJ1-5, the V gene TRBV19; D is ambiguous. The CDR3 extends over 13 amino acids. In germline, CDR1 is LNHDA, CDR2 SQIVND (reference sequence). The V end was cut by 5 bases, the J end by 4 bases, with 9 bases between. Written as DNA, the CDR3 is TGTGCCAGTAGTGCGGTAGTAAATCAGCCCCAGCATTTT. Translation gives CASSAVVNQPQHF.

The chain recombines TRBV30 with TRBJ1-2; D is undetermined. The germline V and J ends were trimmed by 3 bases and 4 bases, with 15 bases remaining between them. The CDR3 contains 14 residues. Germline CDR1 is GTSNPN and CDR2 is SVGIG (reference sequence). Written as DNA, the CDR3 is TGTGCCTGGAGCTACCGGGGAGGGTTCTATGGCTACACCTTC. Translated, it gives CAWSYRGGFYGYTF.